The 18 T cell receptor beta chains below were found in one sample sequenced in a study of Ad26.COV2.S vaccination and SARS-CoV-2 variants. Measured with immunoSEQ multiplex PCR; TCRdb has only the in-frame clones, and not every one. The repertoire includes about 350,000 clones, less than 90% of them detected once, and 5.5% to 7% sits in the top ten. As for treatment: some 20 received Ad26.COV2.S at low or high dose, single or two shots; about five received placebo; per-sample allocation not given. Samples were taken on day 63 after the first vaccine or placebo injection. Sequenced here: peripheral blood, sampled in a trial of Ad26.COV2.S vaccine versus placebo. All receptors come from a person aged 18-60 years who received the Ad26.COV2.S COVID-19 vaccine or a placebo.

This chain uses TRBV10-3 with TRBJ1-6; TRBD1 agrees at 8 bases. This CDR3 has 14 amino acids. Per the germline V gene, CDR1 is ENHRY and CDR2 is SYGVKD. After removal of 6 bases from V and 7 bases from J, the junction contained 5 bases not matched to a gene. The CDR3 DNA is TGTGCCATCAGAGGGGACAGGAAAAATTCACCCCTCCACTTT. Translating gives CAIRGDRKNSPLHF.

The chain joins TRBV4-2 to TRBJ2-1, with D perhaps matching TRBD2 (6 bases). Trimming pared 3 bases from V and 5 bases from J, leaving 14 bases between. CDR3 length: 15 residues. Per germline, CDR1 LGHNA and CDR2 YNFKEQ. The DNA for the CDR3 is TGTGCCAGCAGCCAGGCACCTAGCGTTAACAATGAGCAGTTCTTC. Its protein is CASSQAPSVNNEQFF.

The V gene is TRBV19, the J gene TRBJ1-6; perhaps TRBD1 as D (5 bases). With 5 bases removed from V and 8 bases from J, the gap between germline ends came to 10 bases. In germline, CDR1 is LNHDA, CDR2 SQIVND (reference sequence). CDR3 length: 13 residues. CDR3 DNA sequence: TGTGCCAGTAGTGCCAGGGATGATTCACCCCTCCACTTT. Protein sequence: CASSARDDSPLHF.

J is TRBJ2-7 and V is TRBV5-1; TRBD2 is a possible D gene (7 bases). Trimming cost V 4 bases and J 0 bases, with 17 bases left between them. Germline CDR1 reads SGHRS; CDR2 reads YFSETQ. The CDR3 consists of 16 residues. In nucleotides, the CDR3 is TGCGCCAGCAGCCAGGAACAGGGACTATACTCCTACGAGCAGTACTTC. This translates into CASSQEQGLYSYEQYF.

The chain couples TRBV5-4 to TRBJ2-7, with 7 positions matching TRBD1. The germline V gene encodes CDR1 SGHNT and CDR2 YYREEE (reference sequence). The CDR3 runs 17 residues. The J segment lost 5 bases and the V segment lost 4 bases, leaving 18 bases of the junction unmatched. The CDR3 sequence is CASSQGQALTLGDEQYF. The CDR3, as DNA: TGTGCCAGCAGCCAAGGACAGGCGCTAACCTTGGGTGACGAGCAGTACTTC.

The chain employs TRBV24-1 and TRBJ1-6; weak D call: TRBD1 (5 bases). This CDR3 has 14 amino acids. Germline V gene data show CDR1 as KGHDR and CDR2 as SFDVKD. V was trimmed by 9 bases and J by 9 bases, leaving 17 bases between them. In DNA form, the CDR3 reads TGTGCCACCCAGGGACCCGTAAACGGTTCACCCCTCCACTTT. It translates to CATQGPVNGSPLHF.

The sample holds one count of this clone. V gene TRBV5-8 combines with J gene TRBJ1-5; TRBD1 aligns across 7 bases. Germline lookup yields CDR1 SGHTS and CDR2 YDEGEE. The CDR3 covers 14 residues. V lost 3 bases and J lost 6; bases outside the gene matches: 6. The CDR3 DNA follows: TGTGCCAGCAGCTGGCCACAGGGGATTCAGCCCCAGCATTTT. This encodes CASSWPQGIQPQHF.

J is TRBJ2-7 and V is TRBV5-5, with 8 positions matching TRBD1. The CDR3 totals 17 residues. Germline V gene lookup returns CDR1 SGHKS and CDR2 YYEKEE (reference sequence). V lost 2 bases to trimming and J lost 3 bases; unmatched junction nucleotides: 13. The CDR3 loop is CASSFGQGATMRYEQYF. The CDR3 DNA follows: TGTGCCAGCAGCTTCGGACAGGGTGCCACGATGCGCTACGAGCAGTACTTC.

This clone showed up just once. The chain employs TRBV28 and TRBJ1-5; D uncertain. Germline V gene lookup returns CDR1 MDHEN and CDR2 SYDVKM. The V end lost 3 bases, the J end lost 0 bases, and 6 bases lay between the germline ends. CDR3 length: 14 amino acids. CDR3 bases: TGTGCCAGCAGTTTTCCTGCTAGCAATCAGCCCCAGCATTTT. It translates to CASSFPASNQPQHF.

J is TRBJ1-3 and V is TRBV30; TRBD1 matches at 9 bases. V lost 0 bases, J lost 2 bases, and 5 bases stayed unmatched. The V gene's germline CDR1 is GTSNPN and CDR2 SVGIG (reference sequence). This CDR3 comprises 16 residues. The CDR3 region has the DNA TGTGCCTGGAGTGTACAGGGACAGGGTCCTGGAAACACCATATATTTT. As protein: CAWSVQGQGPGNTIYF.

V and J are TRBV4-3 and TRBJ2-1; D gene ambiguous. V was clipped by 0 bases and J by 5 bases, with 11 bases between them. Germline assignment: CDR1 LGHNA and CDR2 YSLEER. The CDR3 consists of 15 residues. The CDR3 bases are TGCGCCAGCAGCCAAGATCCCACTTGGGACAATGAGCAGTTCTTC. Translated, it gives CASSQDPTWDNEQFF.

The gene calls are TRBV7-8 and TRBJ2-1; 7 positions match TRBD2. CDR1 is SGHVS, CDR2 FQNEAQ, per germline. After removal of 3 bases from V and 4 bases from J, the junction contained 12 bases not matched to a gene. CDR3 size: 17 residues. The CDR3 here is CASSFQTSLQLYNEQFF. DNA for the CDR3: TGTGCCAGCAGCTTCCAGACTAGCCTACAACTTTACAATGAGCAGTTCTTC. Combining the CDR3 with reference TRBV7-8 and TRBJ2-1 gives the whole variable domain GAGVSQSPRYKVAKRGQDVALRCDPISGHVSLFWYQQALGQGPEFLTYFQNEAQLDKSGLPSDRFFAERPEGSVSTLKIQRTQQEDSAVYLCASSFQTSLQLYNEQFFGPGTRLTVL.

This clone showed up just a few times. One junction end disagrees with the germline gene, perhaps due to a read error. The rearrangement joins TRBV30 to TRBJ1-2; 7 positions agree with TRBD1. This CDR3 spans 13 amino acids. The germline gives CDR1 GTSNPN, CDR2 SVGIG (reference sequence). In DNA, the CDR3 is TGTGCCTGGAGTCTACAGGGGACCTATAGCTACACCTTC. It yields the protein CAWSLQGTYSYTF.

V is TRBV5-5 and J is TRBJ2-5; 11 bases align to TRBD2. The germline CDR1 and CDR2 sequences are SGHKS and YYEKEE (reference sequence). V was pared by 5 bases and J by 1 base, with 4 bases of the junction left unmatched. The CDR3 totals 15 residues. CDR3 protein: CASSLLAGAQETQYF. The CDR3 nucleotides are TGTGCCAGCAGTTTACTAGCGGGGGCCCAAGAGACCCAGTACTTC.

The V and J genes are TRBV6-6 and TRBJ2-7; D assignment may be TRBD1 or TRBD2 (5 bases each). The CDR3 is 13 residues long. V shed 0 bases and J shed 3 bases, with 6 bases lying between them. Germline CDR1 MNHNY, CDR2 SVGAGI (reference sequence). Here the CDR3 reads CASSYSRGYEQYF. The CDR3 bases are TGTGCCAGCAGTTACTCGAGGGGCTACGAGCAGTACTTC.

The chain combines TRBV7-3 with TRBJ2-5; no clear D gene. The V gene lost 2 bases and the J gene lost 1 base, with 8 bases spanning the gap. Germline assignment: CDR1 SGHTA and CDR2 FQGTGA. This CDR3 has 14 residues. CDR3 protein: CASSLAVRQETQYF. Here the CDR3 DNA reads TGTGCCAGCAGCTTAGCGGTACGCCAAGAGACCCAGTACTTC.

DNA of the CDR3: TGTGCCAGTAGTCTTGGGACAGGAGGGTATTTGAGCTACGAGCAGTACTTC. Translated: CASSLGTGGYLSYEQYF. The chain is built from TRBV19 and TRBJ2-7; 8 positions agree with TRBD1. This CDR3 region has 17 residues. V was pared by 5 bases and J by 3 bases, with 15 bases of the junction left unmatched. Germline V lookup: CDR1 LNHDA, CDR2 SQIVND (reference sequence).

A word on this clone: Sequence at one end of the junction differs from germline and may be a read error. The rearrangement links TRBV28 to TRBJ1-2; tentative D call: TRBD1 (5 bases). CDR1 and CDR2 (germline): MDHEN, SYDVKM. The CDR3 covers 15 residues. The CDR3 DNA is TGTGCCAGCAGTGAAAGCAGGGCGGGGTACTATGGCTACATCTTC. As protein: CASSESRAGYYGYIF.